Shown below are 14 T cell receptor beta chains from a single sample sequenced in a study of regulatory T cells in long-lasting Graves disease. Construction of the TCR beta libraries employed iRepertoire HTBI primers in conjunction with Arm-PCR of CDR3 regions. TCRdb passed the multiplex PCR reads through MiXCR, listing each CDR3 protein once. The table includes 350,000 to 450,000 distinct CDR3 sequences, more than 20% detected once. Time point specified: persistent/refractory GD, antithyroid drugs over 5 years with positive TRAb. From RNA extracted from PBMCs, the TCR library was made. The sample in question was peripheral blood mononuclear cells (PBMCs), obtained when the disease was refractory, from a patient treated with antithyroid drugs. The receptors were sampled from a woman in her thirties or forties with Graves disease.

This clonotype was seen repeatedly, ten times or more. A junction boundary mismatches the germline segment, possibly from a read error. The chain uses TRBV28 and TRBJ1-1; TRBD1 aligns across 9 bases. Germline loops: CDR1 MDHEN, CDR2 SYDVKM. This CDR3 has 17 residues. The CDR3 DNA is TGTGCCAGTAGTTTATGGATGACGGGACAGGGGAACACTGAAGCTTTCTTT. Amino acids: CASSLWMTGQGNTEAFF.

This clonotype was recorded at least ten times. V and J are TRBV29-1 and TRBJ2-5; D gene ambiguous. V lost 3 bases to trimming and J lost 9 bases, with 17 bases between them. The V gene's germline CDR1 is SQVTM and CDR2 ANQGSEA. The CDR3 covers 13 residues. The CDR3 region is CSVDNTEAWAQYF. DNA of the CDR3: TGCAGCGTTGATAACACCGAGGCGTGGGCCCAGTACTTC. The full variable domain, completed using reference TRBV29-1 and TRBJ2-5, is SAVISQKPSRDICQRGTSLTIQCQVDSQVTMMFWYRQQPGQSLTLIATANQGSEATYESGFVIDKFPISRPNLTFSTLTVSNMSPEDSSIYLCSVDNTEAWAQYFGPGTRLLVL.

This clonotype was detected many times. The rearrangement links TRBV6-5 to TRBJ1-1; D is perhaps TRBD1 (5 bases). The V and J ends lost 8 bases and 4 bases respectively, with 11 bases between them. Germline values: CDR1 MNHEY, CDR2 SVGAGI. There are 12 residues in the CDR3. The CDR3 DNA reads as TGTGCCAGCGGTTGGAGGGGCACTGAAGCTTTCTTT. This codes for CASGWRGTEAFF.

This clonotype has just a few counts. The V gene is TRBV5-4, the J gene TRBJ1-6, with D maybe TRBD1 (6 bases). Germline loops: CDR1 SGHNT, CDR2 YYREEE (reference sequence). The CDR3 is made up of 14 amino acids. The germline V and J ends were trimmed by 5 bases and 9 bases, with 15 bases remaining between them. CDR3 DNA: TGTGCCAGCAGTCTCACAGGGTTTCCTTCACCCCTCCACTTT. Protein: CASSLTGFPSPLHF.

This clonotype was seen ten or more times. The genes are TRBV7-9 and TRBJ2-1; D is ambiguous. CDR1 is SEHNR, CDR2 FQNEAQ, per germline (reference sequence). V was clipped by 1 base and J by 4 bases, with 8 bases between them. This CDR3 comprises 14 residues. Written as DNA, the CDR3 is TGTGCCAGCAGCTTAGGTCTAGAGTACAATGAGCAGTTCTTC. It encodes CASSLGLEYNEQFF. The variable domain in full, with the rest retrieved from reference TRBV7-9 and TRBJ2-1, is DTGVSQNPRHKITKRGQNVTFRCDPISEHNRLYWYRQTLGQGPEFLTYFQNEAQLEKSRLLSDRFSAERPKGSFSTLEIQRTEQGDSAMYLCASSLGLEYNEQFFGPGTRLTVL.

The rearrangement uses TRBV6-2 or TRBV6-3 and TRBJ2-7; TRBD2 agrees at 11 bases. The CDR3 is 15 amino acids. After removal of 4 bases from V and 6 bases from J, the junction contained 8 bases not matched to a gene. CDR1 and CDR2 from the germline V gene are MNHEY and SVGEGT. The CDR3 DNA reads as TGTGCCAGCAGTTTACTAGCGGGAGCGAATGGCGAGCAGTACTTC. It encodes CASSLLAGANGEQYF.

V usage is TRBV5-1 and J usage is TRBJ1-4; D unclear. Trimming pared 0 bases from V and 4 bases from J, leaving 10 bases between. CDR3 length: 15 amino acids. The germline gives CDR1 SGHRS, CDR2 YFSETQ. CDR3: CASSLDSVNNEKLFF. In nucleotides, the CDR3 is TGCGCCAGCAGCTTGGATTCAGTCAATAATGAAAAACTGTTTTTT.

This clonotype was found a few times. The chain has TRBV28 and TRBJ2-3; the D is unclear. Trimming cost V 6 bases and J 0 bases, with 4 bases left between them. This CDR3 has 12 residues. Germline CDR1 and CDR2: MDHEN and SYDVKM. The CDR3 region is CASSTSTDTQYF. CDR3 coding DNA: TGTGCCAGCAGCACGAGCACAGATACGCAGTATTTT.

This clonotype occurred many times. The chain recombines TRBV2 with TRBJ2-7; D is unclear. The CDR3 has 13 residues. Looked up from germline, CDR1 is SNHLY and CDR2 is FYNNEI. The germline V and J ends were trimmed by 3 bases and 3 bases, with 9 bases remaining between them. This CDR3 reads CASSDRPRYEQYF. Here the CDR3 DNA reads TGTGCCAGCAGTGACCGGCCCCGCTACGAGCAGTACTTC.

This clonotype was seen many times. The chain recombines TRBV29-1 with TRBJ2-7, with D unresolved. V lost 4 bases and J lost 3, with 7 bases in between. CDR3 size: 11 residues. Germline V lookup: CDR1 SQVTM, CDR2 ANQGSEA. CDR3 region: CSVGLSYEQYF. Written as DNA, the CDR3 is TGCAGCGTTGGGCTAAGCTACGAGCAGTACTTC.

This clonotype has just a few counts. The chain links TRBV7-2 to TRBJ2-7; D unresolved. The CDR3 is made up of 15 amino acids. Germline V gene lookup returns CDR1 SGHTA and CDR2 FQGNSA. V dropped 5 bases and J dropped 2 bases, with 16 bases sitting between them. This CDR3 reads CASSLVGGGAYEQYF. DNA of the CDR3: TGTGCCAGCAGCCTGGTCGGTGGTGGGGCCTACGAGCAGTACTTC.

The chain is built from TRBV18 and TRBJ2-5; 7 bases are a match to TRBD2. The J segment lost 9 bases and the V segment lost 0 bases, leaving 10 bases of the junction unmatched. The CDR3 consists of 15 residues. CDR1 and CDR2 (germline): KGHSH, LQKENI. The CDR3 is CASSPPRLALRSQYF. CDR3 nucleotide sequence: TGTGCCAGCTCACCACCGAGACTAGCCTTGAGGTCCCAGTACTTC. Full variable domain (missing parts from reference TRBV18 and TRBJ2-5): NAGVMQNPRHLVRRRGQEARLRCSPMKGHSHVYWYRQLPEEGLKFMVYLQKENIIDESGMPKERFSAEFPKEGPSILRIQQVVRGDSAAYFCASSPPRLALRSQYFGPGTRLLVL.

The V gene is TRBV10-3, the J gene TRBJ1-2; D remains unclear. The germline V gene has CDR1 ENHRY and CDR2 SYGVKD. V shed 0 bases and J shed 3 bases, with 8 bases lying between them. This CDR3 has 14 residues. CDR3 sequence reads: CAISESGLDYGYTF. The CDR3 region has the DNA TGTGCCATCAGTGAGTCAGGGCTTGACTATGGCTACACCTTC.

This clonotype was counted ten times or more. The chain is built from TRBV12-3 or TRBV12-4 and TRBJ2-6; weak D call: TRBD2 (6 bases). CDR3 length: 17 residues. Deletions cut 10 bases from V and 2 bases from J, with 21 bases between. The CDR3 loop is CANSRAREVAGANVLTF. The CDR3 nucleotides are TGTGCCAACTCCCGGGCCAGGGAGGTTGCTGGGGCCAACGTCCTGACTTTC.